This T cell receptor beta chain appears in the sequencing data of a study of blood T cell repertoires in COVID-19. TCRdb's copy holds only in-frame clones and misses some; the assay was immunoSEQ multiplex PCR. The table records a few hundred thousand clones, roughly 80% of them present only once. The CDR3 is 14 residues long. V was clipped by 0 bases and J by 2 bases, with 9 bases between them. CDR1 is SGHRS and CDR2 is YFSETQ in the germline V gene. This clonotype was obtained from a woman in her late teens or twenties with acute or convalescent COVID-19. This chain joins TRBV5-1 and TRBJ2-7; TRBD2 is a possible D gene (6 bases). Sequencing was done on a sample of peripheral blood. CDR3 loop: CASSLAGVTYEQYF. The CDR3 bases are TGCGCCAGCAGCTTGGCGGGGGTGACCTACGAGCAGTACTTC.